A selection of T cell receptor beta chains follows, all from one sample in a study of blood T cell repertoires in COVID-19. Sequenced by immunoSEQ multiplex PCR; TCRdb stores in-frame clones only, minus some. The repertoire has around 60,000 clones, 80% of them found once; the top ten carry 7.2%. Sequencing was performed on peripheral blood. The receptors were sampled from a man in his 60s with acute or convalescent COVID-19. Each CDR3 is given with its conserved first and last residue. The D gene is left open where the match is weak. A clone size is listed for some rows: how often the clone was seen (once, few, many), or a class if it is expanded.

TRBJ1-5 few . TRBV7-2 CASSPSPGTPTGSQPQHF TGTGCCAGCAGCCCTAGCCCCGGGACTCCGACCGGTAGTCAGCCCCAGCATTTT
TRBJ2-1 . TRBD1 TRBV10-1 CASRQTGADEQFF TGCGCCAGCAGGCAAACAGGGGCGGATGAGCAGTTCTTC
TRBJ2-1 once TRBD1 TRBV9 CASSVGTGGNEQFF TGTGCCAGCAGCGTCGGGACAGGGGGGAATGAGCAGTTCTTC
TRBJ1-1 once . TRBV10-3 CAISELQGDTEAFF TGTGCCATCAGTGAGTTACAGGGCGACACTGAAGCTTTCTTT
TRBJ2-1 . . TRBV14 CASSQDLVPGIDEQFF TGTGCCAGCAGCCAAGATCTTGTCCCAGGGATCGATGAGCAGTTCTTC
TRBJ2-1 . . TRBV6-6 CASSRWGKWRVDYNEQFF TGTGCCAGCAGTCGTTGGGGAAAATGGCGGGTTGATTACAATGAGCAGTTCTTC
TRBJ2-3 . . TRBV7-6 CASSLGQADTQYF TGTGCCAGCAGCTTAGGCCAGGCAGATACGCAGTATTTT
TRBJ2-3 . TRBD2 TRBV5-1 CASSSTGAGGTDTQYF TGCGCCAGCAGCTCCACGGGAGCGGGGGGAACAGATACGCAGTATTTT
TRBJ2-7 once . TRBV7-9 CASSRPGENYEQYF TGTGCCAGCAGTAGGCCGGGGGAGAATTACGAGCAGTACTTC
TRBJ2-3 . TRBD2 TRBV19 CASSGGLAALGDTQYF TGTGCCAGTAGTGGGGGACTAGCGGCCTTAGGAGATACGCAGTATTTT
TRBJ1-2 . . TRBV10-3 CAISGLGADEELKNYGYTF TGTGCCATCAGTGGCCTTGGGGCGGACGAGGAGCTAAAAAACTATGGCTACACCTTC
TRBJ2-3 . TRBD2 TRBV7-3 CASSPQAGRLDTQYF TGTGCCAGCAGCCCACAAGCGGGGAGGCTAGATACGCAGTATTTT
TRBJ2-5 . TRBD2 TRBV6-5 CASSSGEVKTQYF TGTGCCAGTTCAAGCGGGGAGGTGAAGACCCAGTACTTC
TRBJ1-2 . . TRBV6-5 CASTYDLGGYGYTF TGTGCCAGCACCTATGACCTAGGGGGCTATGGCTACACCTTC
TRBJ2-5 . . TRBV11-2 CASSPLWETQYF TGTGCCAGCAGCCCACTCTGGGAGACCCAGTACTTC
TRBJ2-3 . . TRBV9 CASSGAPGLRTDTQYF TGTGCCAGCAGCGGAGCGCCGGGACTCCGCACAGATACGCAGTATTTT